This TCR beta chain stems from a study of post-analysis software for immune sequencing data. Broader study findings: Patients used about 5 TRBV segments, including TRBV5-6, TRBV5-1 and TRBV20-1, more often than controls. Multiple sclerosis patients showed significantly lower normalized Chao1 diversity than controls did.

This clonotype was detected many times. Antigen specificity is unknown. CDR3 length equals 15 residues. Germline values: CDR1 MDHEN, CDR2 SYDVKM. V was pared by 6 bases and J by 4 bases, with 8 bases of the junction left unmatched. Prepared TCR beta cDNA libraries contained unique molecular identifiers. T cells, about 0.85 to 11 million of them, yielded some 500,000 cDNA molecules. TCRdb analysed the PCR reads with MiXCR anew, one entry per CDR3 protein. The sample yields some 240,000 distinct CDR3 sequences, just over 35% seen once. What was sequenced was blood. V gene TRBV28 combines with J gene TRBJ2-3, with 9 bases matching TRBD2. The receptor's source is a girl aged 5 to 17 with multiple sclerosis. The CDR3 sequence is CASSQSGGFADTQYF. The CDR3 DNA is TGTGCCAGCAGCCAAAGCGGGGGGTTCGCAGATACGCAGTATTTT.